Listed below are T cell receptor beta chains from one sample, sequenced in a study of response to subunit inactivated influenza vaccine. TCRdb recomputed calls from the RT-PCR reads with MiXCR, one row per CDR3 protein. The repertoire includes under 200,000 distinct CDR3 sequences, 11% of them detected once, and 12% sits in the top ten. Sequences were derived from non-naive T cells sorted from PBMCs, sampled 45 days after vaccination. All receptors derive from a man in his fifties or sixties who received an inactivated influenza vaccine. The CDR3 runs from the conserved cysteine through the conserved F or W.

TRBV10-3	TRBJ2-5	CAIRTGETQYF
TRBV19	TRBJ2-7	CASSIIWRAGEPYEQYF
TRBV12-3/TRBV12-4	TRBJ2-1	CASTRGYNEQFF
TRBV12-3/TRBV12-4	TRBJ2-2	CASSEDRGDNTGELFF
TRBV10-1	TRBJ2-7	CASSDLMGVEGEQYF
TRBV6-1	TRBJ2-7	CASRRTGNTYEQYF
TRBV4-1	TRBJ2-1	CASSQVASVYNEQFF
TRBV20-1	TRBJ2-7	CSARGVSFPSYEQYF
TRBV12-3/TRBV12-4	TRBJ2-7	CASSSRDSSHEQYF
TRBV7-2	TRBJ2-5	CASSSGQLQETQYF
TRBV20-1	TRBJ1-2	CSASQGAGYGYTF
TRBV10-1	TRBJ2-3	CASSEPGQGANTQYF
TRBV20-1	TRBJ1-6	CSAKTEYNSPLHF
TRBV11-2	TRBJ2-5	CASSLKGTLAGFIETQYF
TRBV3-1	TRBJ2-3	CASSQGGSGVPVTQYF
TRBV12-3/TRBV12-4	TRBJ2-3	CTRSLLTGGFSTDTQYF
TRBV12-3/TRBV12-4	TRBJ2-4	CASSSPGLAGVVGNIQYF
TRBV6-2/TRBV6-3	TRBJ1-1	CASSSPLRGRKMNTEAFF
TRBV20-1	TRBJ1-3	CSAGEQSNSGNTIYF
TRBV29-1	TRBJ1-1	CSVVGGWQNSLNTEAFF